These T cell receptor beta chains were read from a single sample in a study of blood T cell repertoires in COVID-19. Assay: immunoSEQ multiplex PCR; the TCRdb copy retains only in-frame clones and omits some. The sample yields 250,000 to 400,000 clones, roughly 90% seen once. Sequencing was done on a sample of peripheral blood. The source is a woman in her twenties or thirties with COVID-19, enrolled during active disease. Each CDR3 is given with its conserved first and last residue. D genes are given only for firm matches. Size is omitted from some rows. Given values are once, few, many or a class for expanded clones.

CDR3aa: CAWSRTGGHETQYF
CDR3nt: TGTGCCTGGAGTAGGACAGGGGGCCACGAGACCCAGTACTTC
v_gene: TRBV30
d_gene: TRBD1
j_gene: TRBJ2-5
abundance: .

CDR3aa: CASTGGQGASPLHF
CDR3nt: TGTGCCAGTACTGGTGGGCAGGGTGCTTCACCCCTCCACTTT
v_gene: TRBV19
d_gene: .
j_gene: TRBJ1-6
abundance: .

CDR3aa: CASRPGDTGELFF
CDR3nt: TGTGCCAGCAGGCCGGGAGACACCGGGGAGCTGTTTTTT
v_gene: TRBV12-3/TRBV12-4
d_gene: .
j_gene: TRBJ2-2
abundance: .

CDR3aa: CASRGLAGLGEQYF
CDR3nt: TGTGCCAGCCGGGGACTAGCGGGATTAGGCGAGCAGTACTTC
v_gene: TRBV27
d_gene: TRBD2
j_gene: TRBJ2-7
abundance: .

CDR3aa: CASSQTSTVNYGYTF
CDR3nt: TGCGCCAGCAGCCAAACGTCGACAGTCAACTATGGCTACACCTTC
v_gene: TRBV4-1
d_gene: .
j_gene: TRBJ1-2
abundance: .

CDR3aa: CASSVDRGPIITEAFF
CDR3nt: TGTGCCAGTAGCGTGGACAGGGGGCCTATTATCACTGAAGCTTTCTTT
v_gene: TRBV19
d_gene: TRBD1
j_gene: TRBJ1-1
abundance: .

CDR3aa: CATGDRGPNNEQFF
CDR3nt: TGTGCCACCGGGGACAGGGGACCAAACAATGAGCAGTTCTTC
v_gene: TRBV27
d_gene: TRBD1
j_gene: TRBJ2-1
abundance: .

CDR3aa: CASSQDKGAYNEQFF
CDR3nt: TGCGCCAGCAGCCAAGACAAGGGGGCCTACAATGAGCAGTTCTTC
v_gene: TRBV4-1
d_gene: .
j_gene: TRBJ2-1
abundance: once

CDR3aa: CATRFDRKRHTEAFF
CDR3nt: TGTGCCACCCGGTTTGACAGGAAGAGGCACACTGAAGCTTTCTTT
v_gene: TRBV5-4
d_gene: .
j_gene: TRBJ1-1
abundance: few

CDR3aa: CASSFDRAQPQHF
CDR3nt: TGTGCCAGCAGCTTCGACAGGGCTCAGCCCCAGCATTTT
v_gene: TRBV5-4
d_gene: TRBD1
j_gene: TRBJ1-5
abundance: .